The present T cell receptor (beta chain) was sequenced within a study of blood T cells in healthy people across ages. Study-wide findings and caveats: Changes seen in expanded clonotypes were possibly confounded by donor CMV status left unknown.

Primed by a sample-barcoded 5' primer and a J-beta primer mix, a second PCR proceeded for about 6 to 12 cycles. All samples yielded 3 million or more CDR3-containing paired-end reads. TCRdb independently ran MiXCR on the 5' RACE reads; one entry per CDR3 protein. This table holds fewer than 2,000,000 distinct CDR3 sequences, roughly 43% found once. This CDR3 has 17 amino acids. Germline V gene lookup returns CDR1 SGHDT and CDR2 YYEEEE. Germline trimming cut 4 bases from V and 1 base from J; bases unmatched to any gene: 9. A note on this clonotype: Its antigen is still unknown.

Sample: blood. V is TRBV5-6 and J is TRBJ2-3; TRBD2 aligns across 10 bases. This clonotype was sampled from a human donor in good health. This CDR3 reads CASSPLAGGLRTDTQYF. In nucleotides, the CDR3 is TGTGCCAGCAGCCCCTTAGCGGGGGGCCTTCGCACAGATACGCAGTATTTT.